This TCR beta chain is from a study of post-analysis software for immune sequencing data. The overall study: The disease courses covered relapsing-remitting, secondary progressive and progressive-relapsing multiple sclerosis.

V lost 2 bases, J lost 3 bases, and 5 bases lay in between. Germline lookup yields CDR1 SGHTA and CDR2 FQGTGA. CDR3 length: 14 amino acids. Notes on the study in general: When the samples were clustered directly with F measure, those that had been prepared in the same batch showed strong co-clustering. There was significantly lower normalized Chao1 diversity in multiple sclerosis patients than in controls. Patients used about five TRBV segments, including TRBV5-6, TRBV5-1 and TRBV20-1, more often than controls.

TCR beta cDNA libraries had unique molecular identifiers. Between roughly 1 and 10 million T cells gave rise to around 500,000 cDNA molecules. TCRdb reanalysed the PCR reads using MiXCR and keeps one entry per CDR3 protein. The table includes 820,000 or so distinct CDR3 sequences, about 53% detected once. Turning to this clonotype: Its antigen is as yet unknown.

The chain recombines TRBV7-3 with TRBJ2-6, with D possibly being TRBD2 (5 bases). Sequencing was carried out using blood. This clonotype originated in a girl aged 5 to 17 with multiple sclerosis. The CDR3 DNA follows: TGTGCCAGCAGCTTACGGGGTGGGGCCAACGTCCTGACTTTC. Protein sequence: CASSLRGGANVLTF.